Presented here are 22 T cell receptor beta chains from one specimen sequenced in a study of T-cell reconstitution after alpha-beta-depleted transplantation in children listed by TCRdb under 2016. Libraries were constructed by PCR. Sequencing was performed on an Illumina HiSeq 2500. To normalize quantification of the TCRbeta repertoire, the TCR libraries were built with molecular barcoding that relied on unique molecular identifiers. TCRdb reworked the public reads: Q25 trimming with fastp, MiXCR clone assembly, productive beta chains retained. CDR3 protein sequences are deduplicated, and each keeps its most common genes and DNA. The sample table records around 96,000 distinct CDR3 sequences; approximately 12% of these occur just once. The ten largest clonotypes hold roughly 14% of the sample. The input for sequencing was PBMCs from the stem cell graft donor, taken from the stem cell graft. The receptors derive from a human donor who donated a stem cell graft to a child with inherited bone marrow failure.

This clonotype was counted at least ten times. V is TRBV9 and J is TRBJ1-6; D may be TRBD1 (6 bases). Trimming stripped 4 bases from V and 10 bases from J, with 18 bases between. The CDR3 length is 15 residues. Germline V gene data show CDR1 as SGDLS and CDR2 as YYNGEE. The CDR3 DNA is TGTGCCAGCAGCCCCATGGGGGGGGCGGGATCACCCCTCCACTTT. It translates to CASSPMGGAGSPLHF.

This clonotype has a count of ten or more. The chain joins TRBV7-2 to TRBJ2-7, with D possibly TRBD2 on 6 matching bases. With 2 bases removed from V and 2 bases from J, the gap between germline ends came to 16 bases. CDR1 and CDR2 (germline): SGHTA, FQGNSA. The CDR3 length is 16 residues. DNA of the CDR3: TGTGCCAGCAGCTTATTCCCGGGAGTAGTGGCCTACGAGCAGTACTTC. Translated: CASSLFPGVVAYEQYF. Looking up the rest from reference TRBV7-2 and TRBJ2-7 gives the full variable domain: GAGVSQSPSNKVTEKGKDVELRCDPISGHTALYWYRQSLGQGLEFLIYFQGNSAPDKSGLPSDRFSAERTGGSVSTLTIQRTQQEDSAVYLCASSLFPGVVAYEQYFGPGTRLTVT.

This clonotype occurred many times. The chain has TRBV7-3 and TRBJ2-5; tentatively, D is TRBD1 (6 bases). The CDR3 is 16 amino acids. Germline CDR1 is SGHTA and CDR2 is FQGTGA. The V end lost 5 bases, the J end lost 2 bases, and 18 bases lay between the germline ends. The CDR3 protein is CASSPGTSLSQETQYF. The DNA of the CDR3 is TGTGCCAGCAGCCCCGGGACATCACTAAGTCAAGAGACCCAGTACTTC.

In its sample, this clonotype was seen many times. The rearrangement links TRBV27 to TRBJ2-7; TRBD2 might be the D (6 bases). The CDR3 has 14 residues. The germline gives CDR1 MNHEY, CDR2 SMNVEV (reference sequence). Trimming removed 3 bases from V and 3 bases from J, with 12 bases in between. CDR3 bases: TGTGCCAGCAGTTTGTTCCCCGGGGGCTACGAGCAGTACTTC. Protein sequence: CASSLFPGGYEQYF.

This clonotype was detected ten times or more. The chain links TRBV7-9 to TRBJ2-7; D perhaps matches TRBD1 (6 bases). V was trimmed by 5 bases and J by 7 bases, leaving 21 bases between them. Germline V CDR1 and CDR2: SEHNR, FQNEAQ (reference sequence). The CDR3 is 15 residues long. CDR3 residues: CASSPGQGSLEEQYF. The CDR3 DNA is TGTGCCAGCAGCCCCGGCCAGGGGTCCCTGGAGGAGCAGTACTTC.

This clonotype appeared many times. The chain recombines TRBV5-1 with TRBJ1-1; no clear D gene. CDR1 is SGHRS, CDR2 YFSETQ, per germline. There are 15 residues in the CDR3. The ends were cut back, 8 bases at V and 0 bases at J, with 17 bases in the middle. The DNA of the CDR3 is TGCGCCAGTTCCGCAGGTATTCCTATGAACACTGAAGCTTTCTTT. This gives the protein CASSAGIPMNTEAFF.

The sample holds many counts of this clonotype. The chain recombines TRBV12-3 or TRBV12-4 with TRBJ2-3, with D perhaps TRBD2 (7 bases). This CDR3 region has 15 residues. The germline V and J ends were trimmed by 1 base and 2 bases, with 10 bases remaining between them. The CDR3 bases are TGTGCCAGCAGTTTAGGCCGGGGGGCCACAGATACGCAGTATTTT. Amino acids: CASSLGRGATDTQYF.

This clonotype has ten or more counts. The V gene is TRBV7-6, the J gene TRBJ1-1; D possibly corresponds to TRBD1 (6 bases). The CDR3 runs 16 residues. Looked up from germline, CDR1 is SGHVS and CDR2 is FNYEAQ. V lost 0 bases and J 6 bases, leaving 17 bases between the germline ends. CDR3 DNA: TGTGCCAGCAGCTTAGCCCCAACAGGGACGCGCGCTGAAGCTTTCTTT. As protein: CASSLAPTGTRAEAFF.

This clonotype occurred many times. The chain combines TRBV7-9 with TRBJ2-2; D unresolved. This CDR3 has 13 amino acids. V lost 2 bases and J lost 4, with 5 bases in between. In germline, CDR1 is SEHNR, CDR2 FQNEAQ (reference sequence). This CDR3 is CASSLRRTGELFF. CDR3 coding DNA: TGTGCCAGCAGCTTAAGGCGCACCGGGGAGCTGTTTTTT.

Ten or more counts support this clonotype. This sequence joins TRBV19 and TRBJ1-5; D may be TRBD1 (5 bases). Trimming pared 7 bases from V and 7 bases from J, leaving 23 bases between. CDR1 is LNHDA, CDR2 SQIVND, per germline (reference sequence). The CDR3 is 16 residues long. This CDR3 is CASTIGDRGRGQPQHF. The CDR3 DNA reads TGTGCCAGTACCATCGGAGACAGAGGGCGTGGGCAGCCCCAGCATTTT.

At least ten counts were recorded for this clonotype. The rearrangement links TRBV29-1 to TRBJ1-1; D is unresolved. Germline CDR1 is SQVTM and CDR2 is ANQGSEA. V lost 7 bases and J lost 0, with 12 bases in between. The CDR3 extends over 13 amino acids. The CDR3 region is CSANSNMNTEAFF. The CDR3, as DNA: TGCAGCGCGAACTCTAACATGAACACTGAAGCTTTCTTT.

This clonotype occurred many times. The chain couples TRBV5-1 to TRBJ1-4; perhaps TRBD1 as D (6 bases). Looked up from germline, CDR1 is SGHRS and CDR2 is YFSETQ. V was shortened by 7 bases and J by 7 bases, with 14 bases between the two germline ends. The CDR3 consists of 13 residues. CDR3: CASGTGPAEKLFF. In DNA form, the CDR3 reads TGCGCCAGCGGAACAGGGCCGGCTGAAAAACTGTTTTTT. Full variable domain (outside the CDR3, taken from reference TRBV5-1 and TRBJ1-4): KAGVTQTPRYLIKTRGQQVTLSCSPISGHRSVSWYQQTPGQGLQFLFEYFSETQRNKGNFPGRFSGRQFSNSRSEMNVSTLELGDSALYLCASGTGPAEKLFFGSGTQLSVL.

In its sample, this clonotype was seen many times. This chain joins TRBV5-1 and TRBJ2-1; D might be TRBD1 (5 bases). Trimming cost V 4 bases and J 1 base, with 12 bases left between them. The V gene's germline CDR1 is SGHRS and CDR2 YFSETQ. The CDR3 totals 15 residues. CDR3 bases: TGCGCCAGCAGCACCGACAGTTCGTCCTACAATGAGCAGTTCTTC. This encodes CASSTDSSSYNEQFF.

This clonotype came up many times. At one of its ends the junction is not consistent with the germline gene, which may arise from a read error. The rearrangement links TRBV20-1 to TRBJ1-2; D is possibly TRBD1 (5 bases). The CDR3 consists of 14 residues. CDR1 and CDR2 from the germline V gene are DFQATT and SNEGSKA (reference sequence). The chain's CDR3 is CSSREWTGLYGYTF. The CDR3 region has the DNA TGCAGTTCTAGAGAATGGACGGGACTATATGGCTACACCTTC.

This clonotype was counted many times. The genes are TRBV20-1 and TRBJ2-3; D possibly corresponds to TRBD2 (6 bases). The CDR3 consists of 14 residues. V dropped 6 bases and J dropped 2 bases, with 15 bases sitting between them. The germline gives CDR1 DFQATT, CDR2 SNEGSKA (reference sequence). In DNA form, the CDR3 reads TGCAGTGCGGTGCGGGGACCCTCCACAGATACGCAGTATTTT. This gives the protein CSAVRGPSTDTQYF.

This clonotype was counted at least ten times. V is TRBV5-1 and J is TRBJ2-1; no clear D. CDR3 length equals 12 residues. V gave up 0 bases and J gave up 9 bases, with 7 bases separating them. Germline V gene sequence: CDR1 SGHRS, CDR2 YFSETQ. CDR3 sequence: CASSLGLGEQFF. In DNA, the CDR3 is TGCGCCAGCAGCTTGGGCCTAGGTGAGCAGTTCTTC. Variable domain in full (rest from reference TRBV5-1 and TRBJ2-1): KAGVTQTPRYLIKTRGQQVTLSCSPISGHRSVSWYQQTPGQGLQFLFEYFSETQRNKGNFPGRFSGRQFSNSRSEMNVSTLELGDSALYLCASSLGLGEQFFGPGTRLTVL.

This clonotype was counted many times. Written as DNA, the CDR3 is TGTGCCAGCAGCCCCTTGACAGGGGCCGAAGCTTTCTTT. Amino acids: CASSPLTGAEAFF. The V gene is TRBV7-3, the J gene TRBJ1-1; 8 nucleotides align to TRBD1. The CDR3 runs 13 residues. V dropped 5 bases and J dropped 8; count of bases not matched to a gene: 7. Germline V gene data show CDR1 as SGHTA and CDR2 as FQGTGA.

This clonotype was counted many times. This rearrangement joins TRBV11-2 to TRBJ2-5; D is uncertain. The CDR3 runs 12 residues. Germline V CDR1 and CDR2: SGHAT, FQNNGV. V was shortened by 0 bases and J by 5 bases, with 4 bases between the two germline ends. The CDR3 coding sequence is TGTGCCAGCAGCTTAGATTGGGAGACCCAGTACTTC. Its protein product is CASSLDWETQYF.

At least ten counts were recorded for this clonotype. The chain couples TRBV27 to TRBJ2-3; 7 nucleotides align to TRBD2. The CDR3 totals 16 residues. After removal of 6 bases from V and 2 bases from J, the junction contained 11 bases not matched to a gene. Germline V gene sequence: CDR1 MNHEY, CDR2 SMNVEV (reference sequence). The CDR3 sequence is CASSRIVAGYTDTQYF. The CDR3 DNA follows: TGTGCCAGCAGCCGTATTGTAGCGGGTTACACAGATACGCAGTATTTT.

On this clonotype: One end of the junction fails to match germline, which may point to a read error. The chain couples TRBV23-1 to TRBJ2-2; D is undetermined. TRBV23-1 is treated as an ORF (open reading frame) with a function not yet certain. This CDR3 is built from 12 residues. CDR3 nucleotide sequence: TGTGCCAGCAGTCATCCTTGTGGGGAGCTGTTTTTT. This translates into CASSHPCGELFF.

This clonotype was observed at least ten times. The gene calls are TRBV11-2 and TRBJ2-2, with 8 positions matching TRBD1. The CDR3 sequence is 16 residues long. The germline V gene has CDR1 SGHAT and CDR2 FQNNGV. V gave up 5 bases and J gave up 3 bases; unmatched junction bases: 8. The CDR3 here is CASSQSRGRDTGELFF. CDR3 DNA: TGTGCCAGCAGCCAGAGCAGGGGGCGGGACACCGGGGAGCTGTTTTTT.

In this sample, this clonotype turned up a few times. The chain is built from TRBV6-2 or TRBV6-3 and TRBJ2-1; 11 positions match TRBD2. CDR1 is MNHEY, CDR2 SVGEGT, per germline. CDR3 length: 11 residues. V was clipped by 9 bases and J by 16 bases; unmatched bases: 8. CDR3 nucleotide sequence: TGTGCCAGTAAGCCCGGGACTAGCGGCTTCTTC. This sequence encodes CASKPGTSGFF.